Described below is a single T cell receptor beta chain sequence and its context. It lacks a known antigen. The sample holds no much larger clone one base away, and base qualities are not on file. Additional DNA sequences in this sample encode the identical CDR3. TCRbeta CDR3 regions were sequenced with the immunoSEQ Assay. After extraction, genomic DNA underwent amplification by bias-controlled multiplex PCR, followed by high-throughput sequencing. On the authors' methods: To quantify the absolute abundance of each unique TCRbeta CDR3 region, sequences were collapsed and filtered. T cell fraction was estimated by normalizing TCRbeta template counts to usable DNA, with usable DNA measured through amplification of reference genes found in all nucleated cells. Repertoire TCRs were annotated as SARS-CoV-2-specific by exact matching of V gene, CDR3 amino acid sequence and J gene to a known reactive TCR set. The reference SARS-CoV-2 TCR set was derived from MIRA and filtered for enrichment in COVID-19-positive ImmuneCODE repertoires, a step that removed public or cross-reactive TCRs. Drawing on the MIRA antigens, annotated TCRs were analysed further at the level of specific ORF or position within ORF. Depth was the summed frequency of annotated unique rearrangements, while breadth was defined as annotated unique rearrangements over total unique productive rearrangements. Two-sided Wilcoxon rank-sum tests were applied when comparing TCR breadth between groups. TCRdb mirrors the immuneACCESS table, restricted to in-frame sequences. Some clones are absent from its copies; in checked studies, under half trace to an unresolved V gene, and the reason for the others is unknown. For V, J and clone size, that table is used; D and trimming come from the DNA. A total of 410,000 or so clones appear in this sample, about 92% of them only once. More than 1.5% of the sample goes to the ten largest clones.

What this sample's treatment or condition label stands for: about 20 received Ad26.COV2.S at low or high dose, single or two shots; several received placebo; per-sample allocation not given. For vaccine and placebo recipients, the sequenced repertoires came from samples collected on day 63 after the first injection. Cohort 1b enrolled about two dozen adults aged 18-55 years at a single site in Boston, USA, between 29 July and 7 August 2020. Ad26.COV2.S consisted of a replication-incompetent adenovirus type 26 vector by which a prefusion-stabilized SARS-CoV-2 spike protein from the original Wuhan strain was expressed. This record comes from a study of Ad26.COV2.S vaccination and SARS-CoV-2 variants (dated by TCRdb to the early 2020s). With regard to the full study: Donors in the vaccine arm were drawn from COV1001, a phase I-IIa trial of Ad26.COV2.S in healthy adults that was multicentre, randomized, double-blind and placebo-controlled. Throughout the experiments and outcome assessment, investigators stayed blinded to trial group allocation. Ad26.COV2.S was administered intramuscularly at 5 x 10^10 or 1 x 10^11 viral particles, either as a single shot or as two shots given 56 days apart. The specificity and breadth of SARS-CoV-2-reactive T cell receptors after Ad26.COV2.S vaccination were assessed by TCRbeta repertoire sequencing. The TCR-sequenced set comprised about 32 samples: about 19 Ad26.COV2.S vaccine recipients, 5 placebo recipients and 8 SARS-CoV-2 convalescent individuals. Participants in the trial were split at random into five groups of five each, receiving low-dose or high-dose Ad26.COV2.S once or twice, or else placebo on both occasions. Broad study findings and their caveats: Comparing responses between vaccine doses or regimens was not something the study was powered to do. Substantial breadth of spike-specific CD8+ and CD4+ T cell responses was reported after vaccination. It was noted by the authors that total T cell responses may have been underestimated by the TCR breadth and depth analyses. Spike-specific TCR breadth was higher in Ad26.COV2.S recipients than in placebo recipients (P = 0.0014). Non-spike TCR breadth was comparable between vaccine and placebo recipients, consistent with the vaccine containing only spike.

According to the germline V gene, CDR1 reads SGHAT and CDR2 reads FQNNGV. The V end loses 0 bases and the J end loses 0 bases, and a stretch of 1 base separates them. The CDR3 numbers 13 residues from cysteine through phenylalanine. Only the CDR3 portion is preserved as DNA: 39 bases, with reading frame beginning at the first base. This chain is built from TRBV11-2 and TRBJ2-3; no D gene is confidently identified. The sequence came from a person aged 18-60 years who received the Ad26.COV2.S COVID-19 vaccine or a placebo. The input for sequencing was peripheral blood, taken in a trial of Ad26.COV2.S vaccine versus placebo. Here is the DNA: TGTGCCAGCAGCTTAGAGAGCACAGATACGCAGTATTTT. Protein translation: CASSLESTDTQYF.